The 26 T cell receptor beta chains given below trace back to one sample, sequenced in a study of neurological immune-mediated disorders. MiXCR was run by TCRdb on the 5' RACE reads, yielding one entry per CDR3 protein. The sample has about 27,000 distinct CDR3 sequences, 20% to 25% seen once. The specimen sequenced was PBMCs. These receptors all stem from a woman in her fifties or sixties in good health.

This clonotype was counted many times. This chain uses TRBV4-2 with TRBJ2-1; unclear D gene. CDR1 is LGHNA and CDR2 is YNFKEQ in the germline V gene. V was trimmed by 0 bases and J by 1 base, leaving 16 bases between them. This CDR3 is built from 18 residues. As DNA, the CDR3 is TGTGCCAGCAGCCAAGATTCCCCTTCCAGTTATTCCTACAATGAGCAGTTCTTC. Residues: CASSQDSPSSYSYNEQFF.

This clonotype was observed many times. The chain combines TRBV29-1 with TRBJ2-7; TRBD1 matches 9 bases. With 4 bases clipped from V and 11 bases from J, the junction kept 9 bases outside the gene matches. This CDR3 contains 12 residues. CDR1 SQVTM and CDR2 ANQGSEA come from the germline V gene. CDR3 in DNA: TGCAGCGTTGGTACGGACAGGGGAACTGAGTACTTC. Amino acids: CSVGTDRGTEYF.

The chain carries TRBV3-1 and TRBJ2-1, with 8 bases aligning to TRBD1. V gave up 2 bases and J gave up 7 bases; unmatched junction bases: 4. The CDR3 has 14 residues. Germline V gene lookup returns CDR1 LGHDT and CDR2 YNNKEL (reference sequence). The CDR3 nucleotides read TGTGCCAGCAGCCAAACAGGACAGGGTAATGAGCAGTTCTTC. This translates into CASSQTGQGNEQFF.

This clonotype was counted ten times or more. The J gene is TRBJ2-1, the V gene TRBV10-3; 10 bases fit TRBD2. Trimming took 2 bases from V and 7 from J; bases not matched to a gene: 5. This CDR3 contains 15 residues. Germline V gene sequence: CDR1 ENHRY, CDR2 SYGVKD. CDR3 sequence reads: CAISETSGKVNEQFF. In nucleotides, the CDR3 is TGTGCCATCAGTGAGACTAGCGGGAAGGTAAATGAGCAGTTCTTC.

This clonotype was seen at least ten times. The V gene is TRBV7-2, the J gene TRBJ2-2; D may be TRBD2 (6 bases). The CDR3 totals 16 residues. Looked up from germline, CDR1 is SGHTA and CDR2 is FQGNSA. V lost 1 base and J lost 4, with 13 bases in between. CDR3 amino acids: CASSLGGGTTTGELFF. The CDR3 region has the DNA TGTGCCAGCAGCTTAGGGGGCGGGACCACCACCGGGGAGCTGTTTTTT.

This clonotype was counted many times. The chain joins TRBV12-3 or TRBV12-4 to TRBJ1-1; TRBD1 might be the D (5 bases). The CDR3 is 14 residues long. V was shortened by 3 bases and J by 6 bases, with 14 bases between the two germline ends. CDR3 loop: CASSLSQGSPEAFF. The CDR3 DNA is TGTGCCAGCAGTTTGTCCCAGGGAAGTCCTGAAGCTTTCTTT.

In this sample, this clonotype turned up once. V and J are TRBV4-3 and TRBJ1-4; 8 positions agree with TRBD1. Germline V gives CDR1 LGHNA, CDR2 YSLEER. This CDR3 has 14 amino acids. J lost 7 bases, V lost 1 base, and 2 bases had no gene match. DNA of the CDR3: TGCGCCAGCAGCCAAGGGACAGGGTCTGAAAAACTGTTTTTT. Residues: CASSQGTGSEKLFF.

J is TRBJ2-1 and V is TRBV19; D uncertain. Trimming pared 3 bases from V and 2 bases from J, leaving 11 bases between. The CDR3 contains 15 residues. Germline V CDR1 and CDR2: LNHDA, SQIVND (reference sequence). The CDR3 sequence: CASSIIPSAYNEQFF. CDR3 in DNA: TGTGCCAGTAGTATTATCCCCTCGGCCTACAATGAGCAGTTCTTC.

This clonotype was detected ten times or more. CDR3 DNA: TGTGCCACCAGTGATTTGCAATCCTACGAGCAGTACTTC. Amino acid sequence: CATSDLQSYEQYF. This chain connects TRBV24-1 to TRBJ2-7; D remains unclear. CDR1 and CDR2 from the germline V gene are KGHDR and SFDVKD. The V gene lost 0 bases and the J gene lost 1 base, with 3 bases spanning the gap. This CDR3 spans 13 amino acids.

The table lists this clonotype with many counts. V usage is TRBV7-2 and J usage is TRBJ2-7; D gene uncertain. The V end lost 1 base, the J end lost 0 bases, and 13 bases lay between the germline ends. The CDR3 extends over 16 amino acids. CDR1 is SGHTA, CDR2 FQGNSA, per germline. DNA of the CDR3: TGTGCCAGCAGCTTAGAACTGCTGTCCGTCTCCTACGAGCAGTACTTC. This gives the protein CASSLELLSVSYEQYF. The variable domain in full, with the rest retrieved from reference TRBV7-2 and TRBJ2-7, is GAGVSQSPSNKVTEKGKDVELRCDPISGHTALYWYRQSLGQGLEFLIYFQGNSAPDKSGLPSDRFSAERTGGSVSTLTIQRTQQEDSAVYLCASSLELLSVSYEQYFGPGTRLTVT.

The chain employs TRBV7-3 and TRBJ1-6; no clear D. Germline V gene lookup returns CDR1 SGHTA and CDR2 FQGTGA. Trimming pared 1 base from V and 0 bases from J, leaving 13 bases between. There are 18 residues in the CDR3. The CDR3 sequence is CASSLNRIKYSYNSPLHF. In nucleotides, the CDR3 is TGTGCCAGCAGCTTAAATCGGATTAAGTACTCCTATAATTCACCCCTCCACTTT. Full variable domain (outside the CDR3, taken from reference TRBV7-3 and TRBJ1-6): GAGVSQTPSNKVTEKGKYVELRCDPISGHTALYWYRQSLGQGPEFLIYFQGTGAADDSGLPNDRFFAVRPEGSVSTLKIQRTERGDSAVYLCASSLNRIKYSYNSPLHFGNGTRLTVT.

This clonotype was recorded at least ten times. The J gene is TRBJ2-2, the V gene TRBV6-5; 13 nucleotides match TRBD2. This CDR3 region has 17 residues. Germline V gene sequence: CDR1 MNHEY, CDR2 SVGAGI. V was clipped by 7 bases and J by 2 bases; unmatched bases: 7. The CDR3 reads CASTWTSGGPNTGELFF. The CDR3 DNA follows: TGTGCCAGCACTTGGACTAGCGGGGGCCCTAACACCGGGGAGCTGTTTTTT.

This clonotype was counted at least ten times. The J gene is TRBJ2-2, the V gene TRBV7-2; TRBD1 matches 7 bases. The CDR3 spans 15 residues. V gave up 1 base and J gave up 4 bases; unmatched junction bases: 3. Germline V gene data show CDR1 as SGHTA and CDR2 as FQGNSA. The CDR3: CASSLVGTATGELFF. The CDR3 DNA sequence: TGTGCCAGCAGCTTAGTGGGGACAGCCACCGGGGAGCTGTTTTTT.

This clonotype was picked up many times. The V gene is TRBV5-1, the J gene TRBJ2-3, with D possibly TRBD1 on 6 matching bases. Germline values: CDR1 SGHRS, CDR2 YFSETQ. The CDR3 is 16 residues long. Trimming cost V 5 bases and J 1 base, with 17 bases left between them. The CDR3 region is CASRDPGHGGTDTQYF. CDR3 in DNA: TGCGCCAGCAGGGATCCGGGACATGGAGGCACAGATACGCAGTATTTT.

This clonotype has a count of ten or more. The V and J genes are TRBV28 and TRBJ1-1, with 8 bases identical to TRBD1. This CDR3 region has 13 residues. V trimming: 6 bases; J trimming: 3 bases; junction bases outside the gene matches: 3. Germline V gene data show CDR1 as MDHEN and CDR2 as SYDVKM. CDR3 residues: CASRGQAYTEAFF. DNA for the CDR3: TGTGCCAGCAGGGGACAGGCCTACACTGAAGCTTTCTTT.

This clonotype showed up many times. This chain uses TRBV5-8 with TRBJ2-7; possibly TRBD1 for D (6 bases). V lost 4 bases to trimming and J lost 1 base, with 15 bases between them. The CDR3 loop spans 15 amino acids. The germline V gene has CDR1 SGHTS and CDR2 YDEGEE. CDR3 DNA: TGTGCCAGCAGCCCGACAGGAACAGGTTCCTACGAGCAGTACTTC. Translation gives CASSPTGTGSYEQYF.

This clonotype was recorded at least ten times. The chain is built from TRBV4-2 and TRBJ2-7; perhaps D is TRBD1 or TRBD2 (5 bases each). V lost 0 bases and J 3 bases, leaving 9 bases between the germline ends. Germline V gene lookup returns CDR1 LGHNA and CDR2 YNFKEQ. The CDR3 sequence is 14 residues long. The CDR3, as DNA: TGTGCCAGCAGCCAAGATGAGGGGAACTACGAGCAGTACTTC. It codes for CASSQDEGNYEQYF.

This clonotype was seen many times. CDR3 in amino acids: CAWALDRMGETQYF. CDR3 nucleotides: TGTGCCTGGGCCTTAGACAGGATGGGGGAGACCCAGTACTTC. The chain recombines TRBV30 with TRBJ2-5; D is perhaps TRBD1 (6 bases). Trimming removed 5 bases from V and 5 bases from J, with 18 bases in between. This CDR3 is built from 14 residues. Germline values: CDR1 GTSNPN, CDR2 SVGIG (reference sequence).

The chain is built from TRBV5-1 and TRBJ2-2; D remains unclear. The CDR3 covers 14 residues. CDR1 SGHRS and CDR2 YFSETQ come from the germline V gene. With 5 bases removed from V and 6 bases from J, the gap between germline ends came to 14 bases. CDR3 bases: TGCGCCAGCAGATTTGCCAATGCGGCCGGGGAGCTGTTTTTT. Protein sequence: CASRFANAAGELFF.

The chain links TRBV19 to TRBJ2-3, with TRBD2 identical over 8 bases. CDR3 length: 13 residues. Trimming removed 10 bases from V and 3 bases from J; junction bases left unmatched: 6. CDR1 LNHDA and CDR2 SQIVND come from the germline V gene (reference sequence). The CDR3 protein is CATAGTRTDTQYF. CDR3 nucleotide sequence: TGTGCCACTGCCGGGACTAGAACAGATACGCAGTATTTT.

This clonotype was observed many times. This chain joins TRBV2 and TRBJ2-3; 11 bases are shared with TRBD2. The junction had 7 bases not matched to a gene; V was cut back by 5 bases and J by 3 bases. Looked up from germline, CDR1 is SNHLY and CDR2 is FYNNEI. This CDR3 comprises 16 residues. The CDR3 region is CASSIPSGRRTDTQYF. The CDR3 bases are TGTGCCAGCAGTATTCCTAGCGGGAGGAGGACAGATACGCAGTATTTT.

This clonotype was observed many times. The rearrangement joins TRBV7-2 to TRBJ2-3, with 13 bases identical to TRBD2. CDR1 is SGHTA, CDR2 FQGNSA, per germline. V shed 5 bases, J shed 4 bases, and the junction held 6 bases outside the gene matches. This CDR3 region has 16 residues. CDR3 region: CASSLGLAGLADTQYF. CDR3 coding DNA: TGTGCCAGCAGCCTGGGACTAGCGGGGTTGGCAGATACGCAGTATTTT.

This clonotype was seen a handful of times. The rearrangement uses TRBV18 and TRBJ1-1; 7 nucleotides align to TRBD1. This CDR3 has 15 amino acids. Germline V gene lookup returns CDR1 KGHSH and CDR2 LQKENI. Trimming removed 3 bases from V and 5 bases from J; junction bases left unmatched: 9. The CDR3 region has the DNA TGTGCCAGCTCACCGAAGACAGGGAGGAGGACTGAAGCTTTCTTT. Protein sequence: CASSPKTGRRTEAFF.

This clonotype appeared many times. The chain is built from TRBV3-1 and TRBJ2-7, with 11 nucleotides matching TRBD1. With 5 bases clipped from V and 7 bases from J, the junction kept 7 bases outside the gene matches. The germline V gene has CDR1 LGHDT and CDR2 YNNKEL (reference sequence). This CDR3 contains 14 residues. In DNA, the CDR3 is TGTGCCAGCAGCTCCGGACAGGGGGCGCGGGAGCAGTACTTC. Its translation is CASSSGQGAREQYF.

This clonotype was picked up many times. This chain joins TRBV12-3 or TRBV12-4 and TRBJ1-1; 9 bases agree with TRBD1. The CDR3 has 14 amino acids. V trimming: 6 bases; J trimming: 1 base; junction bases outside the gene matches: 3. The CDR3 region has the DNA TGTGCCAGCAGGCGGGACAGGGAGAACACTGAAGCTTTCTTT. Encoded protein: CASRRDRENTEAFF.

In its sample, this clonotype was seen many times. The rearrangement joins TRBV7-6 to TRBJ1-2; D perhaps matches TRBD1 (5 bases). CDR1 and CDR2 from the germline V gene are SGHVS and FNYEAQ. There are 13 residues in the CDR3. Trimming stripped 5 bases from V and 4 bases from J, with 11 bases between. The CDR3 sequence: CASSLDIFYGYTF. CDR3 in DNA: TGTGCCAGCAGCCTGGACATTTTCTATGGCTACACCTTC.